The 18 T cell receptor beta chains reported below all come from one sample, sequenced in a study of tumor and adjacent non-tumor tissue in lung cancer (dated by TCRdb to between 2018 and 2020). RNA was isolated from bulk unsorted tissue, and RNA quality was assessed with a NanoDrop ND-1000 and an Agilent 2100. The library came from multiplex PCR. The data were produced on an Illumina HiSeq 2500. TCRbeta libraries were constructed through three rounds of nested PCR with primers (Table S4) according to protocols modified from ARM-PCR. Using fastp trimming at Q25 and MiXCR clonotype assembly, TCRdb reanalyzed the public sequencing data and kept in-frame beta chains. Every CDR3 protein is listed once, alongside the most common genes and DNA of its rows. This sample is represented by 90,000 to 110,000 distinct CDR3 sequences; roughly 80% of them were singletons. The ten top clones hold 37% of the sample.

The sequenced sample was lung tumor tissue. Source of these receptors: a woman aged 55-75 years with non-small cell lung cancer.

Turning to this clonotype: A junction end diverges from the germline sequence, so it may reflect a read error. The chain has TRBV12-3 or TRBV12-4 and TRBJ1-4; D is possibly TRBD1 (5 bases). The CDR3 covers 14 residues. The CDR3 nucleotides read TGTGCCAGGAGTTCCTACGGGGCAAGGGAAAAACTGTTTTTT. It is translated as CARSSYGAREKLFF.

This chain uses TRBV20-1 with TRBJ2-1; D uncertain. CDR3 length: 14 residues. The ends were cut back, 0 bases at V and 7 bases at J, with 13 bases in the middle. Germline assignment: CDR1 DFQATT and CDR2 SNEGSKA (reference sequence). The CDR3 is CSARDSRGLNEQFF. The CDR3 DNA sequence: TGCAGTGCTAGAGACAGTCGCGGTTTGAATGAGCAGTTCTTC.

At least ten counts were recorded for this clonotype. CDR3 DNA: TGTGCCAGCAGTTTACTACCAAGGACTAGCGGGAGACACACCGGGGAGCTGTTTTTT. Its translation is CASSLLPRTSGRHTGELFF. The gene calls are TRBV28 and TRBJ2-2; 13 positions match TRBD2. The V gene end was trimmed by 2 bases and the J gene end by 3 bases; junction bases not matched to a gene: 9. CDR3 size: 19 residues. Germline-derived CDR1 and CDR2 are MDHEN and SYDVKM.

This clonotype came up many times. This rearrangement joins TRBV11-1 to TRBJ2-5, with D tentatively TRBD1 (6 bases). This CDR3 is built from 16 residues. V was clipped by 5 bases and J by 4 bases, with 20 bases between them. The V gene's germline CDR1 is SGHAT and CDR2 FQDESV (reference sequence). CDR3 loop: CASSRRQVERIETQYF. The CDR3 DNA sequence: TGTGCCAGCAGCCGACGACAGGTCGAGAGGATAGAGACCCAGTACTTC.

The V and J genes are TRBV6-2 or TRBV6-3 and TRBJ1-2, with D unresolved. Germline CDR1 is MNHEY and CDR2 is SVGEGT. V was cut by 2 bases and J by 7 bases, with 11 bases left in between. This CDR3 comprises 13 residues. DNA of the CDR3: TGTGCCAGCAGTTACACGGCATTCTGTGGCTACACCTTC. Translation gives CASSYTAFCGYTF.

The table lists this clonotype with a few counts. The chain has TRBV29-1 and TRBJ1-5; D gene unclear. V gave up 2 bases and J gave up 5 bases, with 10 bases separating them. This CDR3 region has 13 residues. Germline V gives CDR1 SQVTM, CDR2 ANQGSEA. The CDR3 DNA sequence: TGCAGCGTTGAACAGAGATTCTATCAGCCCCAGCATTTT. As protein: CSVEQRFYQPQHF.

This rearrangement joins TRBV28 to TRBJ2-7, with no clear D. The CDR3 runs to 14 residues. V was cut by 4 bases and J by 5 bases, with 15 bases left in between. The V gene's germline CDR1 is MDHEN and CDR2 SYDVKM. The CDR3 bases are TGTGCCAGCAGTTCTGGGTCGATATCCAACGAGCAGTACTTC. The encoded protein is CASSSGSISNEQYF.

As for this clonotype: One end of the junction varies from germline; a read error may be responsible. The rearrangement uses TRBV6-2 or TRBV6-3 and TRBJ2-1; D may be TRBD1 or TRBD2 (6 bases each). The germline CDR1 and CDR2 sequences are MNHEY and SVGEGT. The length of the CDR3 is 16 residues. CDR3 coding DNA: TGTGTCAGCAGTTACTCGATCCAGTGGGGGGACAATGAGCGGTTCTTC. Its translation: CVSSYSIQWGDNERFF.

Comment on this clonotype: At one of its ends the junction is not consistent with the germline gene, which may arise from a read error. The rearrangement links TRBV20-1 to TRBJ2-5, with D possibly called TRBD1 or TRBD2 (5 bases each). The CDR3 consists of 12 residues. Germline assignment: CDR1 DFQATT and CDR2 SNEGSKA (reference sequence). CDR3 region: CSARVGVETHFF. The CDR3 coding sequence is TGCAGTGCTAGAGTGGGGGTCGAGACCCACTTCTTC.

The gene calls are TRBV29-1 and TRBJ2-5; perhaps TRBD2 as D (5 bases). Germline V gives CDR1 SQVTM, CDR2 ANQGSEA. V lost 3 bases, J lost 4 bases, and 18 bases lay in between. CDR3 size: 15 residues. The CDR3 sequence: CSVDSLARARETQYF. The CDR3 nucleotides are TGCAGCGTTGACTCGTTGGCGAGGGCGCGAGAGACCCAGTACTTC.

The chain uses TRBV13 and TRBJ1-6; possible D gene TRBD1, 6 bases. V lost 7 bases and J 7 bases, leaving 14 bases between the germline ends. CDR1 and CDR2 from the germline V gene are PRHDT and FYEKMQ (reference sequence). The CDR3 covers 14 residues. In DNA, the CDR3 is TGTGCCAGCAATGGGCAGGGGATGAATTCACCCCTCCACTTT. Protein product: CASNGQGMNSPLHF.

Notes on this clonotype: A much larger clone sits a single nucleotide away, making a read error possible. The chain carries TRBV11-2 and TRBJ2-2; 9 bases match TRBD1. The CDR3 has 15 residues. The V gene's germline CDR1 is SGHAT and CDR2 FQNNGV. The CDR3 DNA reads as TGTGCCAGCGACTTTGGGACAGGGCACACCGAGGAGCTGTTTTTT. Its translation: CASDFGTGHTEELFF.

As to this clonotype: At one boundary the junction diverges from the germline segment, which might be a read error. This rearrangement joins TRBV11-2 to TRBJ1-6; D is ambiguous. The CDR3 is 14 amino acids. Per the germline V gene, CDR1 is SGHAT and CDR2 is FQNNGV. The CDR3 loop reads CASSLEASISPLDF. The CDR3, as DNA: TGTGCCAGCAGCTTAGAAGCAAGTATTTCACCCCTAGACTTT.

This clonotype was recorded once. No conserved phenylalanine or tryptophan is present at the end of the CDR3, so a read error is the likely explanation. Because the CDR3's place on the DNA is in doubt, the DNA is left out and the CDR3 is given as listed by TCRdb. The rearrangement joins TRBV11-3 to TRBJ1-4. CDR1 is SGHNT and CDR2 is YENEEA in the germline V gene. The CDR3 is 17 amino acids long, termini counted. The CDR3 here is CASSFDGRDATNEKLFY.

V gene TRBV11-2 combines with J gene TRBJ2-7, with 7 bases identical to TRBD1. CDR1 is SGHAT and CDR2 is FQNNGV in the germline V gene. Germline trimming cut 6 bases from V and 4 bases from J; bases unmatched to any gene: 9. The CDR3 runs 14 residues. This CDR3 is CASRWDSGGYEQYF. CDR3 coding DNA: TGTGCCAGCAGATGGGACAGCGGTGGATACGAGCAGTACTTC.

Concerning this clonotype itself: Mismatch with germline at one junction end may stem from a read error. The CDR3 nucleotides are TGTGCCAACGGGACAGGAGGGGCCCAAGGGACCCAGTACTTC. This encodes CANGTGGAQGTQYF. The gene calls are TRBV28 and TRBJ2-5; 8 nucleotides line up with TRBD1. This CDR3 has 14 residues. Germline V gene data show CDR1 as MDHEN and CDR2 as SYDVKM.

V is TRBV11-3 and J is TRBJ2-3; possible D gene TRBD1, 5 bases. Between the trimmed V and J ends, which lost 4 bases and 5 bases, there was a span of 16 bases. The CDR3 covers 15 residues. The germline V gene encodes CDR1 SGHNT and CDR2 YENEEA. CDR3 amino acids: CASSSSGALGDTQYF. CDR3 bases: TGTGCCAGCAGCTCCAGTGGGGCTCTAGGAGATACGCAGTATTTT.

The chain carries TRBV29-1 and TRBJ2-4, with a possible D match to TRBD1 (6 bases). Per germline, CDR1 SQVTM and CDR2 ANQGSEA. Trimming removed 3 bases at V and 9 bases at J, with 21 bases between. This CDR3 region has 15 residues. The CDR3 loop reads CSVEGAFPAKLIQYF. For the CDR3, the DNA is TGCAGCGTTGAGGGGGCATTTCCAGCCAAACTCATTCAGTACTTC.